Listed below are T cell receptor beta chains from one sample, sequenced in a study of Ad26.COV2.S vaccination and SARS-CoV-2 variants. Only in-frame clones appear in the TCRdb table, and some are missing; sequencing was by immunoSEQ multiplex PCR. The sample includes fewer than 500,000 clones, 90% of them seen just once. The sequencing used peripheral blood, collected in a trial of Ad26.COV2.S vaccine versus placebo. The receptors originated from a person between 18 and 60 years old who received the Ad26.COV2.S COVID-19 vaccine or a placebo. Each CDR3 is given with its conserved first and last residue. D genes are given only for firm matches. For some rows the clone size is stated as once, few or many, or as a class when expanded; others skip it.

V	size	J	D	DNA	CDR3
TRBV7-2	.	TRBJ2-7	TRBD2	TGTGCCAGCAGCTCTCCCGGGACTAGCACCTACGAGCAGTACTTC	CASSSPGTSTYEQYF
TRBV11-2	.	TRBJ2-7	.	TGTGCCAGCAGCTTAGTCGTCTACGAGCAGTACTTC	CASSLVVYEQYF
TRBV27	.	TRBJ2-3	.	TGTGCCAGCAGTTTATCAACCGGGGCCACAGATACGCAGTATTTT	CASSLSTGATDTQYF
TRBV2	few	TRBJ2-7	TRBD2	TGTGCCAGCAGCGCCGGACTAGCGGGAGGCGAGCAGTACTTC	CASSAGLAGGEQYF
TRBV7-3	once	TRBJ2-2	.	TGTGCCAGCGGGGGGAACACCGGGGAGCTGTTTTTT	CASGGNTGELFF
TRBV11-2	.	TRBJ2-1	TRBD2	TGTGCCAGCAGGTCCCGATCTTCCCCTAGCGGGAGTGTCTACAATGAGCAGTTCTTC	CASRSRSSPSGSVYNEQFF
TRBV28	once	TRBJ1-1	.	TGTGCCAGCACCCCCGGCGGTGGGTGGGGGGCTAAGGACAGTCCCCAAGGGACTGAAGCTTTCTTT	CASTPGGGWGAKDSPQGTEAFF
TRBV5-1	.	TRBJ2-1	TRBD2	TGCGCCAGCAGCGCGCTCACTAGCGGACCGAACAATGAGCAGTTCTTC	CASSALTSGPNNEQFF
TRBV10-3	.	TRBJ1-5	.	TGTGCCATCAGTGGTTACACTTTTAGCAATCAGCCCCAGCATTTT	CAISGYTFSNQPQHF
TRBV3-1/TRBV3-2	.	TRBJ2-3	.	TGTGCCAGCAGCCAATCCTCCTCTGGGGATACGCAGTATTTT	CASSQSSSGDTQYF
TRBV5-4	.	TRBJ2-7	TRBD2	TGTGCCAGCAGCTTGGTCGGAGCGGGAGGGGGTTACGAGCAGTACTTC	CASSLVGAGGGYEQYF
TRBV11-2	.	TRBJ2-7	.	TGTGCCAGCAGTATTTACGGGGACTCCAACTCCTACGAGCAGTACTTC	CASSIYGDSNSYEQYF
TRBV4-1	.	TRBJ1-1	.	TGCGCCAGCAGCCCCCCCAGGGGCACTGAAGCTTTCTTT	CASSPPRGTEAFF
TRBV9	.	TRBJ1-1	.	TGTGCCAGCAGCGTCTCCTCCCCTCGGGGAGGTGAAGCTTTCTTT	CASSVSSPRGGEAFF
TRBV2	.	TRBJ2-3	TRBD2	TGTGCCAGCGGAGCCCGACTAGCGGGAGGATCAGATACGCAGTATTTT	CASGARLAGGSDTQYF
TRBV2	.	TRBJ2-2	TRBD2	TGTGCCAGCGGGCTAGCGGGGCCGAACACCGGGGAGCTGTTTTTT	CASGLAGPNTGELFF
TRBV28	.	TRBJ1-6	TRBD1	TGTGCCAGCAGTCCGGAGAGGGGGCCTAGGTCACCCCTCCACTTT	CASSPERGPRSPLHF
TRBV7-8	.	TRBJ2-7	.	TGTGCCAGCAGCTTAAATACGGGAGCGCTTTATGAGCAGTACTTC	CASSLNTGALYEQYF
TRBV6-5	.	TRBJ2-7	.	TGTGCCAGCAGTTCCCTGGCCGGGACAAGAAACTACGAGCAGTACTTC	CASSSLAGTRNYEQYF
TRBV13	.	TRBJ2-1	TRBD2	TGTGCCAGCAGCCTCTCTAGCGGGAGGGCCAATGAGCAGTTCTTC	CASSLSSGRANEQFF
TRBV27	.	TRBJ1-5	.	TGTGCCAGCAGTTTACGTAGAGGGGGCAATCAGCCCCAGCATTTT	CASSLRRGGNQPQHF
TRBV18	.	TRBJ2-1	.	TGTGCCAGCTCACCACCTGTGACAGCCGACGACTACAATGAGCAGTTCTTC	CASSPPVTADDYNEQFF
TRBV11-1	once	TRBJ2-7	TRBD1	TGTGCCAGCAGCGAAACCGGGACAGGGCCGTACGAGCAGTACTTC	CASSETGTGPYEQYF
TRBV7-2	.	TRBJ2-5	.	TGTGCCAGCAGCTTAGACGCGAGGGGGAGTAAGGAGACCCAGTACTTC	CASSLDARGSKETQYF
TRBV10-3	.	TRBJ1-1	.	TGTGCCATCAGTGAGGGTGGTTTCAACACTGAAGCTTTCTTT	CAISEGGFNTEAFF
TRBV7-9	.	TRBJ2-1	.	TGTGCCAGCAGCACCGGACTACCTGAGCAGTTCTTC	CASSTGLPEQFF
TRBV5-1	.	TRBJ2-1	TRBD1	TGCGCCAGCAGCGATACAGGGGGGAATGAGCAGTTCTTC	CASSDTGGNEQFF
TRBV28	.	TRBJ2-3	.	TGTGCCAGCCAAGGGACGCCCGGTGGGGGTACGCAGTATTTT	CASQGTPGGGTQYF
TRBV7-8	.	TRBJ2-7	TRBD2	TGTGCCAGCAGCTTACAGACTAGCGGATTATCGAGCTCCTACGAGCAGTACTTC	CASSLQTSGLSSSYEQYF
TRBV15	.	TRBJ2-1	TRBD2	TGTGCCACCAGCTACGGCTTAGCGGGAGGCTACAATGAGCAGTTCTTC	CATSYGLAGGYNEQFF
TRBV5-4	.	TRBJ2-7	TRBD2	TGTGCCAGCAGCCCCATTAGCGGGAGTGTCTACGAGCAGTACTTC	CASSPISGSVYEQYF
TRBV7-2	once	TRBJ2-5	.	TGTGCCAGCAGCTTAGGAGTGATGGGAGAGACCCAGTACTTC	CASSLGVMGETQYF
TRBV7-9	.	TRBJ2-1	TRBD2	TGTGCCAGCAGCTTAGTCAGGGGACTAGCGGGAGTGGACAATGAGCAGTTCTTC	CASSLVRGLAGVDNEQFF
TRBV4-3	.	TRBJ1-1	.	TGCGCCAGCAGCCAAGAAGTCCAGGGCTGGTACGGGACTGAAGCTTTCTTT	CASSQEVQGWYGTEAFF
TRBV7-9	.	TRBJ1-6	TRBD1	TGTGCCAGCAGTCCAGGGGGGAGTAGCTCCTATAATTCACCCCTCCACTTT	CASSPGGSSSYNSPLHF
TRBV5-1	once	TRBJ2-5	.	TGCGCCAGCAGCTTGATCTGGGGACAAGAGACCCAGTACTTC	CASSLIWGQETQYF
TRBV7-9	.	TRBJ2-1	TRBD2	TGTGCCAGCAGCTCGGTGACTAGCGGGAGGGCCTATGAGCAGTTCTTC	CASSSVTSGRAYEQFF
TRBV19	.	TRBJ2-7	.	TGTGCCAGTAGCCACAGGGATCGCCCCAAGCAGTACTTC	CASSHRDRPKQYF
TRBV28	.	TRBJ1-5	.	TGTGCCAGCAGTTTAGTAGGGGAAAATCAGCCCCAGCATTTT	CASSLVGENQPQHF
TRBV5-4	.	TRBJ2-3	.	TGTGCCAGCAGCCCGCGGTCAGCGGGCACAGATACGCAGTATTTT	CASSPRSAGTDTQYF
TRBV7-9	.	TRBJ2-3	.	TGTGCCAGCAGCTTAGCGAGCACAGATACGCAGTATTTT	CASSLASTDTQYF
TRBV24-1	.	TRBJ2-7	.	TGTGCCACCAGTGAACAGGCTGCGGACGAGCAGTACTTC	CATSEQAADEQYF
TRBV27	.	TRBJ2-7	.	TGTGCCAGCAGTCGCGCCATGGGTGGGCAGACCTACGAGCAGTACTTC	CASSRAMGGQTYEQYF
TRBV6-5	.	TRBJ1-2	.	TGTGCCAGCAGCCAGCGGGGGCCGAACTATGGCTACACCTTC	CASSQRGPNYGYTF
TRBV12-5	.	TRBJ2-1	TRBD1	TGTGCTAGTGGCCCGCCCAAGGGACAGGGTGGCAATGAGCAGTTCTTC	CASGPPKGQGGNEQFF